Listed here are 31 T cell receptor beta chains from one sample, sequenced in a study of control samples from healthy donors and cancer patients. Sequencing was performed with immunoSEQ multiplex PCR; in TCRdb, only in-frame clones are kept and a portion is missing. This table has roughly 140,000 clones, about 94% appearing once. Sequenced input: blood. The receptors come from a man aged 50 or older in good health.

CDR3 amino acids: CASSPATGEETQYF. The CDR3 DNA reads as TGTGCCAGCTCACCCGCGACAGGGGAAGAGACCCAGTACTTC. The chain is built from TRBV18 and TRBJ2-5; 8 bases line up with TRBD1. The germline V gene encodes CDR1 KGHSH and CDR2 LQKENI. The CDR3 length is 14 residues. V gave up 3 bases and J gave up 3 bases; unmatched junction bases: 3.

The rearrangement uses TRBV5-1 and TRBJ2-2; tentative D call: TRBD2 (5 bases). The CDR3 contains 14 residues. Trimming stripped 4 bases from V and 2 bases from J, with 9 bases between. The V gene's germline CDR1 is SGHRS and CDR2 YFSETQ. The CDR3 sequence: CASSPTINTGELFF. The CDR3 bases are TGCGCCAGCAGCCCGACTATAAACACCGGGGAGCTGTTTTTT.

The chain uses TRBV28 and TRBJ1-1; D remains unclear. Germline lookup yields CDR1 MDHEN and CDR2 SYDVKM. The CDR3 runs to 12 residues. V was shortened by 10 bases and J by 7 bases, with 16 bases between the two germline ends. CDR3 protein: CATAAGQLEAFF. CDR3 nucleotide sequence: TGTGCCACGGCGGCAGGCCAACTTGAAGCTTTCTTT. Full variable domain (outside the CDR3, taken from reference TRBV28 and TRBJ1-1): DVKVTQSSRYLVKRTGEKVFLECVQDMDHENMFWYRQDPGLGLRLIYFSYDVKMKEKGDIPEGYSVSREKKERFSLILESASTNQTSMYLCATAAGQLEAFFGQGTRLTVV.

DNA of the CDR3: TGTGCCAGCAGCAACCGGGACCGAGTAAATGAAAAACTGTTTTTT. Residues: CASSNRDRVNEKLFF. V gene TRBV3-1 (or the pseudogene TRBV3-2) combines with J gene TRBJ1-4, with D tentatively TRBD1 (5 bases). This CDR3 is 15 amino acids long. The germline V gene encodes CDR1 LGHDT and CDR2 YNNKEL (reference sequence). The V gene lost 5 bases and the J gene lost 5 bases, with 15 bases spanning the gap.

The V call is TRBV2, the J call TRBJ2-1; 11 bases map to TRBD2. The CDR3 loop spans 17 amino acids. V dropped 3 bases and J dropped 8; count of bases not matched to a gene: 12. Looked up from germline, CDR1 is SNHLY and CDR2 is FYNNEI. CDR3 sequence reads: CASSEIAGGPDIHEQFF. CDR3 DNA: TGTGCCAGCAGTGAGATAGCGGGAGGGCCGGACATCCATGAGCAGTTCTTC. The whole variable domain, filled in from reference TRBV2 and TRBJ2-1, reads EPEVTQTPSHQVTQMGQEVILRCVPISNHLYFYWYRQILGQKVEFLVSFYNNEISEKSEIFDDQFSVERPDGSNFTLKIRSTKLEDSAMYFCASSEIAGGPDIHEQFFGPGTRLTVL.

This chain connects TRBV5-4 to TRBJ2-7; D possibly corresponds to TRBD1 (6 bases). This CDR3 comprises 15 residues. Trimming stripped 1 base from V and 7 bases from J, with 18 bases between. Germline V lookup: CDR1 SGHNT, CDR2 YYREEE (reference sequence). The CDR3 sequence: CASSLQPRGEWEQYF. The CDR3 nucleotides are TGTGCCAGCAGCTTGCAGCCCAGGGGAGAGTGGGAGCAGTACTTC.

The chain couples TRBV5-1 to TRBJ2-3; TRBD2 aligns across 7 bases. Germline V gene lookup returns CDR1 SGHRS and CDR2 YFSETQ. The V segment lost 0 bases and the J segment 1 base; nucleotides outside the gene matches: 8. This CDR3 spans 17 amino acids. CDR3 region: CASSLGDSGSRTDTQYF. The CDR3 bases are TGCGCCAGCAGCTTGGGAGATAGCGGGTCCCGCACAGATACGCAGTATTTT. Looking up the rest from reference TRBV5-1 and TRBJ2-3 gives the full variable domain: KAGVTQTPRYLIKTRGQQVTLSCSPISGHRSVSWYQQTPGQGLQFLFEYFSETQRNKGNFPGRFSGRQFSNSRSEMNVSTLELGDSALYLCASSLGDSGSRTDTQYFGPGTRLTVL.

This chain joins TRBV28 and TRBJ1-5, with no clear D. The germline V gene has CDR1 MDHEN and CDR2 SYDVKM. The germline V and J ends were trimmed by 6 bases and 2 bases, with 23 bases remaining between them. The CDR3 loop spans 18 amino acids. The CDR3 is CASSTVRTYTGRNQPQHF. CDR3 DNA sequence: TGTGCCAGCAGCACCGTAAGGACCTACACGGGTCGCAATCAGCCCCAGCATTTT. The variable domain in full, with the rest retrieved from reference TRBV28 and TRBJ1-5, is DVKVTQSSRYLVKRTGEKVFLECVQDMDHENMFWYRQDPGLGLRLIYFSYDVKMKEKGDIPEGYSVSREKKERFSLILESASTNQTSMYLCASSTVRTYTGRNQPQHFGDGTRLSIL.

This clone has just a few counts. The J gene is TRBJ1-1, the V gene TRBV6-5, with D possibly being TRBD1 (5 bases). V shed 0 bases and J shed 4 bases, with 12 bases lying between them. CDR3 size: 15 residues. Germline V lookup: CDR1 MNHEY, CDR2 SVGAGI. Here the CDR3 reads CASSYSSGMFTEAFF. The CDR3 DNA sequence: TGTGCCAGCAGTTACTCTTCAGGGATGTTCACTGAAGCTTTCTTT.

This rearrangement joins TRBV28 to TRBJ1-5, with D possibly matching TRBD1 (6 bases). Germline lookup yields CDR1 MDHEN and CDR2 SYDVKM. Trimming removed 3 bases at V and 0 bases at J, with 21 bases between. The CDR3 is 19 amino acids. In DNA, the CDR3 is TGTGCCAGCAGTTTCGCCCAAGGGGGAAGAGTGGCTAGCAATCAGCCCCAGCATTTT. Protein product: CASSFAQGGRVASNQPQHF.

The genes are TRBV5-1 and TRBJ1-4; TRBD1 is a possible D gene (5 bases). Germline V gene data show CDR1 as SGHRS and CDR2 as YFSETQ. CDR3 length: 15 residues. The V gene lost 0 bases and the J gene lost 4 bases, with 10 bases spanning the gap. This CDR3 reads CASSLEAGINEKLFF. For the CDR3, the DNA is TGCGCCAGCAGCTTGGAAGCAGGGATTAATGAAAAACTGTTTTTT.

The chain joins TRBV10-1 to TRBJ2-7; unclear D gene. With 3 bases removed from V and 1 base from J, the gap between germline ends came to 4 bases. The CDR3 sequence is 12 residues long. Germline V gene lookup returns CDR1 WNHNN and CDR2 SYGVQD (reference sequence). CDR3 amino acids: CASSDHSYEQYF. CDR3 in DNA: TGCGCCAGCAGTGACCATTCCTACGAGCAGTACTTC.

The rearrangement uses TRBV5-6 and TRBJ1-2; TRBD1 agrees at 7 bases. The CDR3 loop spans 14 amino acids. With V trimmed by 2 bases and J by 7 bases, 8 bases remained unmatched. Germline loops: CDR1 SGHDT, CDR2 YYEEEE. The CDR3 DNA sequence: TGTGCCAGCAGCTTCGGGACAGCTCTTCGTGGCTACACCTTC. Translation: CASSFGTALRGYTF.

This clone was counted a single time. The rearrangement links TRBV20-1 to TRBJ2-7, with D unclear. Per the germline V gene, CDR1 is DFQATT and CDR2 is SNEGSKA (reference sequence). V dropped 3 bases and J dropped 3 bases, with 9 bases sitting between them. The CDR3 is made up of 12 amino acids. This CDR3 is CSASVSNYEQYF. The DNA of the CDR3 is TGCAGTGCTAGTGTCAGCAACTACGAGCAGTACTTC.

V gene TRBV5-4 combines with J gene TRBJ2-5, with a weak D call TRBD2 (5 bases). Trimming took 4 bases from V and 4 from J, leaving 8 bases between them. The CDR3 is 12 residues long. CDR1 and CDR2 from the germline V gene are SGHNT and YYREEE (reference sequence). The CDR3 nucleotides are TGTGCCAGCAGCCCCGGACTAGAGACCCAGTACTTC. Amino acid sequence: CASSPGLETQYF.

The chain employs TRBV19 and TRBJ2-1; TRBD2 matches 8 bases. The CDR3 runs to 15 residues. Trimming at V came to 5 bases and at J to 7 bases, leaving 10 bases not matched to a gene. CDR1 is LNHDA, CDR2 SQIVND, per germline (reference sequence). The CDR3 protein is CASSVEAGARNEQFF. The CDR3 DNA sequence: TGTGCCAGTAGTGTGGAAGCGGGAGCGAGAAATGAGCAGTTCTTC.

This rearrangement joins TRBV5-6 to TRBJ1-2; 7 bases are shared with TRBD1. J gave up 4 bases and V 0 bases, and 3 bases lay outside the gene matches. The CDR3 runs 14 residues. The germline V gene encodes CDR1 SGHDT and CDR2 YYEEEE. CDR3 DNA: TGTGCCAGCAGCTTGGGGCAGGGGGGCTATGGCTACACCTTC. Translated: CASSLGQGGYGYTF.

The chain couples TRBV28 to TRBJ2-7, with D maybe TRBD2 (5 bases). Per the germline V gene, CDR1 is MDHEN and CDR2 is SYDVKM. The ends were cut back, 6 bases at V and 1 base at J, with 16 bases in the middle. The CDR3 is 15 residues long. CDR3 bases: TGTGCCAGCAGCCCCACTAGACCGCGATCCTACGAGCAGTACTTC. Translating it yields CASSPTRPRSYEQYF.

The chain employs TRBV19 and TRBJ1-2, with TRBD1 matching 9 bases. The CDR3 length is 15 residues. CDR1 is LNHDA and CDR2 is SQIVND in the germline V gene (reference sequence). V trimming: 5 bases; J trimming: 7 bases; junction bases outside the gene matches: 11. CDR3 in amino acids: CASSLRSGTGFGYTF. In nucleotides, the CDR3 is TGTGCCAGTAGTCTGCGCTCAGGGACAGGGTTTGGCTACACCTTC. The full variable domain, in which reference TRBV19 and TRBJ1-2 provide the parts outside the CDR3, is DGGITQSPKYLFRKEGQNVTLSCEQNLNHDAMYWYRQDPGQGLRLIYYSQIVNDFQKGDIAEGYSVSREKKESFPLTVTSAQKNPTAFYLCASSLRSGTGFGYTFGSGTRLTVV.

This clone has just a few counts. The gene calls are TRBV5-4 and TRBJ2-7, with 12 positions matching TRBD2. V trimming: 4 bases; J trimming: 3 bases; junction bases outside the gene matches: 5. The CDR3 has 15 residues. CDR1 is SGHNT, CDR2 YYREEE, per germline (reference sequence). CDR3 sequence: CASSASGREIYEQYF. The CDR3 DNA follows: TGTGCCAGCAGCGCTAGCGGGAGGGAGATCTACGAGCAGTACTTC. Supplemented by reference TRBV5-4 and TRBJ2-7, the full variable domain reads ETGVTQSPTHLIKTRGQQVTLRCSSQSGHNTVSWYQQALGQGPQFIFQYYREEENGRGNFPPRFSGLQFPNYSSELNVNALELDDSALYLCASSASGREIYEQYFGPGTRLTVT.

The V call is TRBV5-1, the J call TRBJ2-7; 7 nucleotides line up with TRBD2. Germline CDR1 reads SGHRS; CDR2 reads YFSETQ. The CDR3 contains 14 residues. After removal of 0 bases from V and 6 bases from J, the junction contained 6 bases not matched to a gene. The CDR3 spells CASSLGWDYAEQYF. The CDR3 bases are TGCGCCAGCAGCTTGGGCTGGGACTATGCCGAGCAGTACTTC.

The chain links TRBV18 to TRBJ2-2, with TRBD2 identical over 13 bases. CDR3 length: 17 residues. Trimming at V came to 3 bases and at J to 4 bases, leaving 5 bases not matched to a gene. CDR1 KGHSH and CDR2 LQKENI come from the germline V gene. CDR3 sequence: CASSPGTSGKLTGELFF. Here the CDR3 DNA reads TGTGCCAGCTCACCTGGGACTAGCGGGAAGCTCACCGGGGAGCTGTTTTTT.

The V call is TRBV21-1, the J call TRBJ1-1; the D call TRBD1 from the table was never checked on the DNA. TRBV21-1 is noted as a pseudogene. The CDR3 contains 11 residues. CDR3 region: CAPPRITEAFF. The CDR3 bases are TGTGCCCCCCCCAGGATCACTGAAGCTTTCTTT.

Here the CDR3 DNA reads TGTGCCAGCTCACCCGACAGAGCCCAAGAGACCCAGTACTTC. It yields the protein CASSPDRAQETQYF. The chain couples TRBV18 to TRBJ2-5, with D possibly matching TRBD1 (5 bases). Germline V gives CDR1 KGHSH, CDR2 LQKENI. The CDR3 length is 14 residues. V was cut by 3 bases and J by 1 base, with 9 bases left in between.

The rearrangement joins TRBV5-1 to TRBJ2-7, with a tentative D call TRBD2 (5 bases). V was shortened by 1 base and J by 7 bases, with 15 bases between the two germline ends. The CDR3 has 14 amino acids. Germline assignment: CDR1 SGHRS and CDR2 YFSETQ. The CDR3 DNA reads as TGCGCCAGCAGCTTGCTGGCGGGCGTAGGTGAGCAGTACTTC. Translated, it gives CASSLLAGVGEQYF. The variable domain in full, with the rest retrieved from reference TRBV5-1 and TRBJ2-7, is KAGVTQTPRYLIKTRGQQVTLSCSPISGHRSVSWYQQTPGQGLQFLFEYFSETQRNKGNFPGRFSGRQFSNSRSEMNVSTLELGDSALYLCASSLLAGVGEQYFGPGTRLTVT.

The chain is built from TRBV18 and TRBJ1-4, with D possibly matching TRBD1 (6 bases). The V gene lost 0 bases and the J gene lost 10 bases, with 18 bases spanning the gap. The CDR3 sequence is 16 residues long. The germline V gene encodes CDR1 KGHSH and CDR2 LQKENI. DNA for the CDR3: TGTGCCAGCTCACCACCGGGGGCAGGGCCTGGGCGAAAACTGTTTTTT. This sequence encodes CASSPPGAGPGRKLFF.

V usage is TRBV6-4 and J usage is TRBJ2-3; 10 positions match TRBD2. V lost 3 bases to trimming and J lost 4 bases; unmatched junction nucleotides: 7. Per germline, CDR1 MRHNA and CDR2 SNTAGT. CDR3 size: 16 residues. The CDR3 region has the DNA TGTGCCAGCAGTGAAGCAAGCGGGAGGGCCTCAGATACGCAGTATTTT. Protein: CASSEASGRASDTQYF.

This sequence joins TRBV27 and TRBJ1-1; TRBD1 might be the D (5 bases). The CDR3 loop spans 13 amino acids. Trimming removed 5 bases at V and 1 base at J, with 8 bases between. Germline V CDR1 and CDR2: MNHEY, SMNVEV (reference sequence). CDR3 region: CASSGRGNTEAFF. The CDR3, as DNA: TGTGCCAGCAGTGGGAGGGGGAACACTGAAGCTTTCTTT.

The chain links TRBV4-1 to TRBJ2-1; TRBD2 matches 8 bases. Germline lookup yields CDR1 MGHRA and CDR2 YSYEKL. The CDR3 runs 16 residues. V was clipped by 2 bases and J by 7 bases; unmatched bases: 10. In nucleotides, the CDR3 is TGCGCCAGCAGCCAACTATTGACTAGCGAGGGGAATGAGCAGTTCTTC. Its protein product is CASSQLLTSEGNEQFF.

The V call is TRBV27, the J call TRBJ1-2; D is uncertain. V lost 5 bases and J 3 bases, leaving 13 bases between the germline ends. The CDR3 sequence is 14 residues long. The germline gives CDR1 MNHEY, CDR2 SMNVEV (reference sequence). The CDR3 protein is CASSPSGGYYGYTF. CDR3 nucleotide sequence: TGTGCCAGCAGTCCAAGCGGAGGTTACTATGGCTACACCTTC.

Turning to this clone: One junction end does not reproduce the germline sequence, and a read error may be involved. The chain links TRBV6-6 to TRBJ1-6; 9 bases are shared with TRBD1. Germline CDR1 is MNHNY and CDR2 is SVGAGI (reference sequence). The CDR3 spans 15 residues. This CDR3 is CASNYPGQGILPLHF. The CDR3 DNA sequence: TGTGCCAGCAATTACCCCGGACAGGGGATATTACCCCTCCACTTT.